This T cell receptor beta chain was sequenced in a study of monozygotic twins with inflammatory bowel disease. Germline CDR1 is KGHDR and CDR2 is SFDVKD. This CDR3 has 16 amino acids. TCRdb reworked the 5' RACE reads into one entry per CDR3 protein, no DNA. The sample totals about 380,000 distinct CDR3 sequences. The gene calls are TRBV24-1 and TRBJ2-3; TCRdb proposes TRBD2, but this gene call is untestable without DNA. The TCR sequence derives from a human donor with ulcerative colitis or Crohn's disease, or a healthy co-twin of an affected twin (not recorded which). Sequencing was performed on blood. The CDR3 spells CATSDPRGGDTDTQYF.